Listed here are 21 T cell receptor beta chains from one sample, sequenced in a study of T cells expressing NK-cell markers. TCRdb reprocessed the 5' RACE reads, with one entry per CDR3 protein and no DNA. The table for this sample gives about 260,000 distinct CDR3 sequences. The specimen was blood T cells: a sorted CD56 or NKG2C T cell subset, CD4+ or CD8+ T cells, or bulk PBMC T cells (not recorded which). These receptor sequences come from a woman aged 18-70 years in good health.

The rearrangement joins TRBV6-6 to TRBJ2-3; absent DNA, TCRdb's TRBD1 call cannot be checked. Germline V gives CDR1 MNHNY, CDR2 SVGAGI (reference sequence). CDR3 length: 13 residues. The CDR3 here is CASSYVGEDTQYF.

This chain joins TRBV5-1 and TRBJ1-4; TCRdb designates TRBD1, a call that cannot be tested without DNA. CDR1 is SGHRS, CDR2 YFSETQ, per germline. The length of the CDR3 is 16 residues. The CDR3 is CASSFIPGQVDEKLFF.

The rearrangement links TRBV20-1 to TRBJ1-6; there is no DNA to check the TCRdb D call of TRBD1. Germline CDR1 and CDR2: DFQATT and SNEGSKA (reference sequence). The CDR3 is made up of 14 amino acids. CDR3: CSARDRRGNSPLHF.

The gene calls are TRBV24-1 and TRBJ1-1; TCRdb names TRBD1, which stays unverified in the absence of DNA. In germline, CDR1 is KGHDR, CDR2 SFDVKD. CDR3 length equals 14 residues. CDR3 sequence reads: CATTGGEENTEAFF.

The V call is TRBV6-2 or TRBV6-3, the J call TRBJ2-4. This CDR3 has 12 residues. Per the germline V gene, CDR1 is MNHEY and CDR2 is SVGEGT. CDR3 residues: CASNDWGNIQYF.

The CDR3 reads CASSQDASGASGAFF. The rearrangement links TRBV4-3 to TRBJ1-1. The CDR3 runs to 15 residues. Germline CDR1 LGHNA, CDR2 YSLEER.

V and J are TRBV11-2 and TRBJ2-1; checking the TCRdb D call of TRBD2 is not possible without DNA. The CDR3 consists of 19 residues. Germline V lookup: CDR1 SGHAT, CDR2 FQNNGV. The CDR3 reads CASSFRLAGFWRPTMGQFF.

The chain recombines TRBV6-5 with TRBJ1-2; TCRdb's D call, TRBD1, is unchecked because there is no DNA. CDR1 is MNHEY, CDR2 SVGAGI, per germline. The CDR3 extends over 12 amino acids. The CDR3 spells CASSYPQGGYTF.

The V and J genes are TRBV7-3 and TRBJ2-3; TCRdb names TRBD2, which stays unverified in the absence of DNA. This CDR3 has 18 residues. Germline-derived CDR1 and CDR2 are SGHTA and FQGTGA. This CDR3 reads CASSLKGLAGGRGDTQYF. The whole variable domain, remainder taken from reference TRBV7-3 and TRBJ2-3, is GAGVSQTPSNKVTEKGKYVELRCDPISGHTALYWYRQSLGQGPEFLIYFQGTGAADDSGLPNDRFFAVRPEGSVSTLKIQRTERGDSAVYLCASSLKGLAGGRGDTQYFGPGTRLTVL.

V and J are TRBV7-3 and TRBJ1-6. Per germline, CDR1 SGHTA and CDR2 FQGTGA. CDR3 size: 16 residues. CDR3 loop: CASSLFALGSNSPLHF.

The genes are TRBV7-2 and TRBJ1-2. The CDR3 is 14 amino acids. In germline, CDR1 is SGHTA, CDR2 FQGNSA. The CDR3 region is CASTERARAYGYTF. Using reference TRBV7-2 and TRBJ1-2 for the parts outside the CDR3, the full variable domain is GAGVSQSPSNKVTEKGKDVELRCDPISGHTALYWYRQSLGQGLEFLIYFQGNSAPDKSGLPSDRFSAERTGGSVSTLTIQRTQQEDSAVYLCASTERARAYGYTFGSGTRLTVV.

This chain links TRBV6-1 with TRBJ2-1; the D call of TRBD1 rests on TCRdb alone, since no DNA is present to check it. CDR1 MNHNS and CDR2 SASEGT come from the germline V gene. The CDR3 extends over 15 amino acids. CDR3 amino acids: CASSSSGTGDNEQFF.

V is TRBV25-1 and J is TRBJ2-6; TCRdb's D gene call, TRBD2, goes unchecked for lack of DNA. The CDR3 length is 19 residues. In germline, CDR1 is MGHDK, CDR2 SYGVNS. The CDR3 loop is CASSEYLGRGKAGANVLTF. The full variable domain, in which reference TRBV25-1 and TRBJ2-6 provide the parts outside the CDR3, is EADIYQTPRYLVIGTGKKITLECSQTMGHDKMYWYQQDPGMELHLIHYSYGVNSTEKGDLSSESTVSRIRTEHFPLTLESARPSHTSQYLCASSEYLGRGKAGANVLTFGAGSRLTVL.

The rearrangement joins TRBV29-1 to TRBJ2-3; as DNA is missing, the TRBD1 call by TCRdb cannot be tested. Germline V gene sequence: CDR1 SQVTM, CDR2 ANQGSEA. The CDR3 totals 15 residues. The chain's CDR3 is CSVDLGQGAADTQYF.

The chain carries TRBV9 and TRBJ2-5; TCRdb lists TRBD2, though no DNA is available to test this call. The CDR3 totals 16 residues. Germline V lookup: CDR1 SGDLS, CDR2 YYNGEE. The CDR3 sequence is CASSVVVSGSWETQYF.

The V and J genes are TRBV27 and TRBJ1-2; TCRdb selects TRBD1, and the lack of DNA leaves this call unchecked. CDR1 is MNHEY, CDR2 SMNVEV, per germline (reference sequence). This CDR3 has 17 residues. Here the CDR3 reads CASSSYPPLTGFEGYTF.

The V gene is TRBV20-1, the J gene TRBJ1-1; TCRdb designates TRBD1, a call that cannot be tested without DNA. This CDR3 has 14 amino acids. Germline V gene sequence: CDR1 DFQATT, CDR2 SNEGSKA (reference sequence). CDR3 residues: CSAPSGRMNTEAFF.

The gene calls are TRBV20-1 and TRBJ2-3; checking the TCRdb D call of TRBD2 is not possible without DNA. CDR1 DFQATT and CDR2 SNEGSKA come from the germline V gene (reference sequence). CDR3 length equals 14 residues. CDR3 loop: CSASRAGRQDTQYF.

The chain couples TRBV5-1 to TRBJ2-1; TCRdb designates TRBD2, a call that cannot be tested without DNA. Germline-derived CDR1 and CDR2 are SGHRS and YFSETQ. The CDR3 loop spans 15 amino acids. This chain's CDR3 is CASSLGDLAGNEQFF.

The V gene is TRBV28, the J gene TRBJ2-3; the TCRdb call, TRBD2, lacks DNA for checking. This CDR3 region has 16 residues. CDR1 and CDR2 from the germline V gene are MDHEN and SYDVKM. The CDR3 spells CASTSPLAGATDTQYF.

This chain's CDR3 is CSAPTQPSGANVLTF. V and J are TRBV20-1 and TRBJ2-6. The germline gives CDR1 DFQATT, CDR2 SNEGSKA (reference sequence). The CDR3 consists of 15 residues.